This TCR beta chain was documented in a study of T cells in Graves' hyperthyroidism and ophthalmopathy. Overall study results and limits: Among thyroid clonotypes expanded above 0.001, most also appeared in blood. The model predicted ophthalmopathy a median about 6.6 months before onset.

The sample holds a few counts of this clonotype. Its target is not known. The CDR3 length is 16 residues. Germline V gene data show CDR1 as SGHTA and CDR2 as FQGNSA. Trimming left V 0 bases short and J 2 bases short, with 12 bases between. RNA transcripts yielded amplified TCR beta CDR3 regions. The TCR CDR3 was amplified in a first-round RT-PCR using the HTBI primer set. A single record per CDR3 protein comes from TCRdb applying MiXCR to the multiplex PCR reads. The top ten hold around 7.3% of the sample, which has approximately 560,000 distinct CDR3 sequences, about a sixth seen once. The rearrangement links TRBV7-2 to TRBJ2-3; D is unclear. Sequencing used blood. The sequence was obtained from a woman aged 25 to 39 with Graves' hyperthyroidism. The CDR3 DNA follows: TGTGCCAGCAGCTTAGCCCCCGCCGGTGACACAGATACGCAGTATTTT. The encoded protein is CASSLAPAGDTDTQYF. Filled out from reference TRBV7-2 and TRBJ2-3, the complete variable domain reads GAGVSQSPSNKVTEKGKDVELRCDPISGHTALYWYRQSLGQGLEFLIYFQGNSAPDKSGLPSDRFSAERTGGSVSTLTIQRTQQEDSAVYLCASSLAPAGDTDTQYFGPGTRLTVL.